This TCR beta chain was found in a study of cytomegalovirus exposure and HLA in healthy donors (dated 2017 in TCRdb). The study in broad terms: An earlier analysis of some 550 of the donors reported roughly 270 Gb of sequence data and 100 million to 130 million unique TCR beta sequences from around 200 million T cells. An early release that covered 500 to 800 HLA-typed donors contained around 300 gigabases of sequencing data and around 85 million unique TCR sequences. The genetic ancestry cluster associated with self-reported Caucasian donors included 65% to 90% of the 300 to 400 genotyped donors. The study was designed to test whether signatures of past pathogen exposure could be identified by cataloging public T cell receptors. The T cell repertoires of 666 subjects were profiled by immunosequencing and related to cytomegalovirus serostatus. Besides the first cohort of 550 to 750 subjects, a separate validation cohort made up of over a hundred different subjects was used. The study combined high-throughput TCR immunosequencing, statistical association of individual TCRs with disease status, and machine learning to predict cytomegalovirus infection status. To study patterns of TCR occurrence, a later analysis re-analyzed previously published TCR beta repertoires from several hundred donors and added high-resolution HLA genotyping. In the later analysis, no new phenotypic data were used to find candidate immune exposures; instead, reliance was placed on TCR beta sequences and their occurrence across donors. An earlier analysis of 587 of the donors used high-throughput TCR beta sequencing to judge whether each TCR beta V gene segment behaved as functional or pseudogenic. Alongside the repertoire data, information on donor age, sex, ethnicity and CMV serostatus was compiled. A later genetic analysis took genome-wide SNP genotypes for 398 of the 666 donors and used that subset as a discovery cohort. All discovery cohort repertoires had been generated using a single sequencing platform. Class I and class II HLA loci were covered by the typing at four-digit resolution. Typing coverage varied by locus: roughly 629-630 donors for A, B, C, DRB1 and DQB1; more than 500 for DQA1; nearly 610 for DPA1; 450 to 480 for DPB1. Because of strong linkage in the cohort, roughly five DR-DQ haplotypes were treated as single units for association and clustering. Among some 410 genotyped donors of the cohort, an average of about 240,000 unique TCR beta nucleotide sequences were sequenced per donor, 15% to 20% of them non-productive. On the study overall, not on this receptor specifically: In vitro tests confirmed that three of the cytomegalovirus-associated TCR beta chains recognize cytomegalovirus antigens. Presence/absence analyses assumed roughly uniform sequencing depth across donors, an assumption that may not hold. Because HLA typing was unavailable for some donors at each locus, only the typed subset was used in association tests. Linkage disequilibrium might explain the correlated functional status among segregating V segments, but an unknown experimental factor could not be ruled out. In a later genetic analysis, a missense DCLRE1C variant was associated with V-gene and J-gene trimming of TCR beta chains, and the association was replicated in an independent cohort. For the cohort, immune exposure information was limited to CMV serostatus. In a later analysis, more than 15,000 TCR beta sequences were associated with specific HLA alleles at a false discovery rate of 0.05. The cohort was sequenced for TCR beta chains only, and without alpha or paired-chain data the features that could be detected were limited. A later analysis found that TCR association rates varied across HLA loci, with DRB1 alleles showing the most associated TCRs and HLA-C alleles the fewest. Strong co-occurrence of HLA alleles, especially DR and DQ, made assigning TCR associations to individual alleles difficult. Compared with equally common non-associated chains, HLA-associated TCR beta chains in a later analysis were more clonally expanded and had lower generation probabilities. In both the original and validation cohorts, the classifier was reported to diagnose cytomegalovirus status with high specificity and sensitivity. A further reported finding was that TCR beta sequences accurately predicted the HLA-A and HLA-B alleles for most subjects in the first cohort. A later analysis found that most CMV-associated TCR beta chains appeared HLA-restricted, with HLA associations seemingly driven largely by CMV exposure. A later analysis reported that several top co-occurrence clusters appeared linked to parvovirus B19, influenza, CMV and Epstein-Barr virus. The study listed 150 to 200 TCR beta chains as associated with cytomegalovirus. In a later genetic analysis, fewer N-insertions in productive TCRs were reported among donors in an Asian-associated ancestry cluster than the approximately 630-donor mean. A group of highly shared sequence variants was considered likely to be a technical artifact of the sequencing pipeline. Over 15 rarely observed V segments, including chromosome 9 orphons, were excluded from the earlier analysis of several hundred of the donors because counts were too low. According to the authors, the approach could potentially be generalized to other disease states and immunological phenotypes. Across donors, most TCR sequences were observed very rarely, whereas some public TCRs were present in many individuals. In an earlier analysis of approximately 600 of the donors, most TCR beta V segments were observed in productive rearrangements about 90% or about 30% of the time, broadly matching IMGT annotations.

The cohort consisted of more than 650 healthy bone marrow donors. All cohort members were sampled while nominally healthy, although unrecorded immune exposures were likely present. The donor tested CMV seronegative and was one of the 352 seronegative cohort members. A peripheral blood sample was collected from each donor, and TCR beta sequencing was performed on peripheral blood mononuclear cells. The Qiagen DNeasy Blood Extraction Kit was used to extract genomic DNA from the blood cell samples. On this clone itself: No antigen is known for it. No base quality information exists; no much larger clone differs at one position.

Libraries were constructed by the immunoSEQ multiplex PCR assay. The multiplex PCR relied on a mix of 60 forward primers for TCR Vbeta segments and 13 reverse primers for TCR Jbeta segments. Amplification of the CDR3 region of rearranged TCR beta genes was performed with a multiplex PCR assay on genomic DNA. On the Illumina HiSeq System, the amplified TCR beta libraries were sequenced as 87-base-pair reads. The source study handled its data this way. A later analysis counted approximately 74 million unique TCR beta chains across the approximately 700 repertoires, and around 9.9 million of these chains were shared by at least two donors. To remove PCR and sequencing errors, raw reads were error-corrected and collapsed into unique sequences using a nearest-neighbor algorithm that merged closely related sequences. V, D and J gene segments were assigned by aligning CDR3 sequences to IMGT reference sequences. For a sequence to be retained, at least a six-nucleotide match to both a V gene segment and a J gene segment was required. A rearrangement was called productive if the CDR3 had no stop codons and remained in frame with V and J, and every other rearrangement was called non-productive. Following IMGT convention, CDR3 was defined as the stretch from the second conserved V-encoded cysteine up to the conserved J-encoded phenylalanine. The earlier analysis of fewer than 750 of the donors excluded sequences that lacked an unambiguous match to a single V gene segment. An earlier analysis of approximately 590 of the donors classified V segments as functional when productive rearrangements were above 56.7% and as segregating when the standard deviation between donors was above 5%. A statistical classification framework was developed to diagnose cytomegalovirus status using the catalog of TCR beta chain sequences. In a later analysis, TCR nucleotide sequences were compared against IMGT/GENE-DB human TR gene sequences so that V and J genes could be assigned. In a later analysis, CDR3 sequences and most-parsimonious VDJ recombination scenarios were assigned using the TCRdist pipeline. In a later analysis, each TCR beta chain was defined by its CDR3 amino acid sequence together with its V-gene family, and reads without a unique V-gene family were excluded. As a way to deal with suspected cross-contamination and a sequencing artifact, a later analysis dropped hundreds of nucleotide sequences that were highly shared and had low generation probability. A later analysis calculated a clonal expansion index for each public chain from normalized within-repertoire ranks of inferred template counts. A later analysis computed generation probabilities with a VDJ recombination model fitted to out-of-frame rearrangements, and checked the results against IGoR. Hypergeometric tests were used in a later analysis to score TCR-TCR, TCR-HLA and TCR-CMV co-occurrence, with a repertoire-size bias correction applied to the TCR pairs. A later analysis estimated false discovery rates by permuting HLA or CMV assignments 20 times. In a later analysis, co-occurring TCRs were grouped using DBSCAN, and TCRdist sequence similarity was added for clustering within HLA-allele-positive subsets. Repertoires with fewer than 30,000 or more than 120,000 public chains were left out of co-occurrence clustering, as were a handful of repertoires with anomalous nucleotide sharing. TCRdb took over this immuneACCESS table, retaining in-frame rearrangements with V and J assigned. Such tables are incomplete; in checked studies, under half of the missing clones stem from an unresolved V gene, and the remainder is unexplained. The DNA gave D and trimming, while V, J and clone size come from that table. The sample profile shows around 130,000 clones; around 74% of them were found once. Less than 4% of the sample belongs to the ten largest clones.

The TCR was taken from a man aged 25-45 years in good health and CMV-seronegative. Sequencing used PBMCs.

The nucleotide sequence reads as follows: TGTGCCAGCAGTGAACGTTTACAGGGAGAGACCCAGTACTTC. This yields the protein CASSERLQGETQYF. Recombination joined TRBV6-1 with TRBJ2-5; tentative D gene TRBD1, with 6 bases matching. Sequences MNHNS (CDR1) and SASEGT (CDR2) are obtained from the germline V gene. V loses 2 bases of germline sequence and J loses 4 bases, and the interval between the two ends is 11 bases. The CDR3 numbers 14 residues from cysteine through phenylalanine. The read is trimmed to its CDR3 DNA, 42 bases read in frame from base 1.